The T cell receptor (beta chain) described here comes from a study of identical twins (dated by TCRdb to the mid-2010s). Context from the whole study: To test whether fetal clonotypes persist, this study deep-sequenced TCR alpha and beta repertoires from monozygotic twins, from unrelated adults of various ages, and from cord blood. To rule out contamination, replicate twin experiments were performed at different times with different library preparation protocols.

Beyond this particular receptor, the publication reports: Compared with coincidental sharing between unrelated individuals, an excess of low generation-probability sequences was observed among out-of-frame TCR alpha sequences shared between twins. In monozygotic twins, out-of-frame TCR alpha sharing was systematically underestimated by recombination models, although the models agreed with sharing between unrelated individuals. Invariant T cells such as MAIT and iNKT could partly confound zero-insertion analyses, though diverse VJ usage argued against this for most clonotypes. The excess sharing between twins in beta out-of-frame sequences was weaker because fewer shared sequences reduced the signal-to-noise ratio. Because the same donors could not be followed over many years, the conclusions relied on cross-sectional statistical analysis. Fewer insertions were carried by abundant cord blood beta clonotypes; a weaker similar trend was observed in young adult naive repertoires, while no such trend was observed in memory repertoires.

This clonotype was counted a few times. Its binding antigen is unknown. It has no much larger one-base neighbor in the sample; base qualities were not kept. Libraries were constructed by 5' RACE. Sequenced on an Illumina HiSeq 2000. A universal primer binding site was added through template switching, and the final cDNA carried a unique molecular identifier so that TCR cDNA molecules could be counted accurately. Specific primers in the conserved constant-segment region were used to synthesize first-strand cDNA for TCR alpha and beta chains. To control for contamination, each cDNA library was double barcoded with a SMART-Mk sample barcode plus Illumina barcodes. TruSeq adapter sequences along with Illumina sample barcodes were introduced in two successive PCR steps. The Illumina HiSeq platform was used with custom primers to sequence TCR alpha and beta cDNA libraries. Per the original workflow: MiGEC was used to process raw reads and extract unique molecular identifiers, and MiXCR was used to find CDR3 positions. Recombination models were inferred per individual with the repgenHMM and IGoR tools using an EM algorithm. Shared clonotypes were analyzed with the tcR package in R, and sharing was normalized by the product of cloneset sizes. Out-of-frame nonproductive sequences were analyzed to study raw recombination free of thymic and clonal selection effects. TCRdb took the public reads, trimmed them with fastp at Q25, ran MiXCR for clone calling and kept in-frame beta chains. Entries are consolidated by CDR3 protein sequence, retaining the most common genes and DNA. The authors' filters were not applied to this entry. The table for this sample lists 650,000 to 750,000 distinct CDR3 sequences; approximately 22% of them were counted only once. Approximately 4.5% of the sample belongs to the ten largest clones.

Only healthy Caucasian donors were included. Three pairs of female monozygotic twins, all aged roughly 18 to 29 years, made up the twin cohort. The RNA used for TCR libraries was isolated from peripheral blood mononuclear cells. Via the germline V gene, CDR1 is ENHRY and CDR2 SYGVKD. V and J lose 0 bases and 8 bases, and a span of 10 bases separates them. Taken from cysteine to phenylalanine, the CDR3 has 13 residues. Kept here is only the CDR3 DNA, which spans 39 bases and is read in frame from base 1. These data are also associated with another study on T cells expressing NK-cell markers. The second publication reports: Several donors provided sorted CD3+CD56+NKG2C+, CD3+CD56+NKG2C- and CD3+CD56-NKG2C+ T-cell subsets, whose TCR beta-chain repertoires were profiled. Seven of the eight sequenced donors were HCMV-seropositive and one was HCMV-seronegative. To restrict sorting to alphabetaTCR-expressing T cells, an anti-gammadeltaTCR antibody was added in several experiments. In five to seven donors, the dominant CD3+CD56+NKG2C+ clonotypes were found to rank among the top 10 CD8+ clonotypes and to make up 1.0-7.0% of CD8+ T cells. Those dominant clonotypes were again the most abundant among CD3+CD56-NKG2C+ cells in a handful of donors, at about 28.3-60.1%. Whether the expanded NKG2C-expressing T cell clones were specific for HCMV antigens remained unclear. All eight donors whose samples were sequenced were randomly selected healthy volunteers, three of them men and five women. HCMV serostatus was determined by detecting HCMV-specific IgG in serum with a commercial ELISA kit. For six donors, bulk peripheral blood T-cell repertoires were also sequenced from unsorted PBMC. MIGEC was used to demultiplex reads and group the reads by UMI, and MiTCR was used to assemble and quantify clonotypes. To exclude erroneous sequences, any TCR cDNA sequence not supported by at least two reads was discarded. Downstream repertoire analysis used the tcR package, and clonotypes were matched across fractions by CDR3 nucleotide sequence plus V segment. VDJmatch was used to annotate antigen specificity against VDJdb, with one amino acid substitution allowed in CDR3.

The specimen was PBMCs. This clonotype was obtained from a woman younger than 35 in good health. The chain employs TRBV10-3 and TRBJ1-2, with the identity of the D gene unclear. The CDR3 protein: CAISESVGEGYTF. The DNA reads TGTGCCATCAGTGAGTCGGTAGGAGAAGGCTACACCTTC.